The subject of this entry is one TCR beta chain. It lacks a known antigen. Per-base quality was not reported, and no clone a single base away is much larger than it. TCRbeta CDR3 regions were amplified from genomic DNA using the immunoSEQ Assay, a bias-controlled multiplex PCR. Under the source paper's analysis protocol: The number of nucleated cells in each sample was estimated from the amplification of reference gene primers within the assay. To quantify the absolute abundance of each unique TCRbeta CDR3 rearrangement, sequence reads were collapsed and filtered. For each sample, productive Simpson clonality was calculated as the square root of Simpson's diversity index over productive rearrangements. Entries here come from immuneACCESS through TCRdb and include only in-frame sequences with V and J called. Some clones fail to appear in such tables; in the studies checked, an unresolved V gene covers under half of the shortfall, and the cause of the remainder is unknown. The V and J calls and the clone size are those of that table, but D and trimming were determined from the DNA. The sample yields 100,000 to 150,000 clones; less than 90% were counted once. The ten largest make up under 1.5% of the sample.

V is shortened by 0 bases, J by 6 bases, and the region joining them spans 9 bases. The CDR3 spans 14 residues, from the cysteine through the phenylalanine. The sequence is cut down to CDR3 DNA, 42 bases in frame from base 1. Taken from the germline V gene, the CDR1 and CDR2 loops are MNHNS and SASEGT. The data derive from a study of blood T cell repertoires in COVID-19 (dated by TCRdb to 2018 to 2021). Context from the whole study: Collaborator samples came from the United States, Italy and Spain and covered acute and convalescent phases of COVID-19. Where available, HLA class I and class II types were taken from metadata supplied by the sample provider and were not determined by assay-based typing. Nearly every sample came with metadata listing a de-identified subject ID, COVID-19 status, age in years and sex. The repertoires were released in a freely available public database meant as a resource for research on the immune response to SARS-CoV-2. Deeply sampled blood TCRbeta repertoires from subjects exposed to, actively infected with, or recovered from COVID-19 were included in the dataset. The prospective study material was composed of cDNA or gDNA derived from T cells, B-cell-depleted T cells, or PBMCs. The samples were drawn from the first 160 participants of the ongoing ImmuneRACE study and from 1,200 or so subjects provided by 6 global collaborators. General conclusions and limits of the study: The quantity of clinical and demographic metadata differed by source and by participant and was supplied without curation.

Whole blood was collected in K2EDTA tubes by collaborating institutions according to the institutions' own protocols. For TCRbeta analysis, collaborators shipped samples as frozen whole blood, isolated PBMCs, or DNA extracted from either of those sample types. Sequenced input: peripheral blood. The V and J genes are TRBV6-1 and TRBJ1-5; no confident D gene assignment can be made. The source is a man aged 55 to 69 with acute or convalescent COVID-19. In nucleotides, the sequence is TGTGCCAGCAGTGAAGCCGTCGGGGTTCAGCCCCAGCATTTT. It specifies CASSEAVGVQPQHF.